Listed here is a single T cell receptor beta chain. This clonotype has at least ten counts. The antigen this receptor binds is unknown. Nothing much larger sits one base from this clone, and base qualities are not available. The library was produced with 5' RACE. Sequencing was performed on a NextSeq 500. To allow correction of PCR and sequencing errors, the TCR library protocol tagged every TCR cDNA molecule with a unique molecular identifier. The study's processing was this. Decombinator tools were used for TCR identification, UMI-based error correction and CDR3 extraction. TCRs above a frequency of 2 per 1,000, corresponding to the top 1% of the tumor frequency distribution, were defined as expanded. Renyi diversity was calculated using the R vegan package after each repertoire was subsampled 100 times to 5,000 TCRs. To build CDR3 similarity networks, amino acid triplet string-kernel similarity was used, and CDR3s were connected when their pairwise similarity was above 0.82. Using fastp trimming at Q25 and MiXCR clonotype assembly, TCRdb reanalyzed the public sequencing data and kept in-frame beta chains. CDR3 protein duplicates are merged, each entry listing the most common genes and DNA. Here the V and J calls rest on TCRdb's processing, not on the authors' analysis. Recorded for this sample are 90,000 to 95,000 distinct CDR3 sequences; about 12% of them occurred a single time. The top ten clones comprise about two fifths of the sample.

This specimen comes from a study of spatial heterogeneity in lung cancer (dated by TCRdb to between 2019 and 2020). For the study in its entirety: More beta-chain than alpha-chain transcripts were consistently detected, likely reflecting higher beta-chain transcript abundance. Both alpha and beta chains were TCR-sequenced in 200 to 250 tumor regions, approximately 64 matched nontumor lung samples and 55 to 60 PBMC samples obtained at surgery. TCR repertoire features were related to nonsynonymous mutation counts determined by whole-exome sequencing of tumor tissue. The study quantitatively compared TCR alpha and beta repertoires across multiple tumor regions, matched nontumor lung and blood in non-small cell lung cancer. In the raw uncorrected reads, each unique combination of TCR and UMI appeared more than ten times on average.

CDR1 and CDR2 are read off the germline V gene as SGHRS and YFSETQ. The CDR3 numbers 15 residues from cysteine through phenylalanine. CDR3 DNA is the only sequence kept; it has 45 bases, read in frame from the first base. V and J are truncated by 4 bases and 7 bases respectively, leaving an intervening sequence of 18 bases. The time point label of this sample denotes: sample taken at primary tumor resection. TCR sequencing used whole RNA extracted from tumor and nontumor lung tissue, or from cryopreserved PBMC samples, without cell sorting. The donors were around 69 patients from the lung TRACERx cohort who had early-stage, untreated non-small cell lung cancer. A patient was chosen for TCR sequencing only when enough RNA was available from at least two tumor regions. The investigation overall reported the following: Ubiquitous expanded tumor TCRs showed up in blood more often at tumor resection than at routine follow-up. Additional single-cell paired TCR alpha and beta sequencing was considered necessary to confirm, at a functional level, the hypothesis that regional TCRs recognize regional mutations.

The sample consisted of PBMCs, taken at surgery. The sequence is built from TRBV5-1 and TRBJ2-1; no D gene is confidently identified. This TCR came from a male donor with early-stage non-small cell lung cancer. The encoded CDR3 is CASSGDNPIWNEQFF. The DNA sequence is TGCGCCAGCAGCGGTGACAACCCTATTTGGAATGAGCAGTTCTTC.